The T cell receptor (beta chain) under discussion was sequenced for a study of T-cell memory formation after mild COVID-19. TCRdb reprocessed the 5' RACE reads via MiXCR and lists one record per CDR3 protein. The table shows 450,000 or so distinct CDR3 sequences, with approximately 25% occurring only once. The specimen sequenced was PBMCs or a T cell subset sorted from them (not recorded which). The receptor was isolated from an adult woman who had mild COVID-19 (a few samples of this study predate the infection). Cell type and time point are not known.

CDR3 loop: CAWSVLGGHGMDTQYF. The CDR3 DNA follows: TGTGCCTGGAGTGTACTAGGAGGGCATGGAATGGATACGCAGTATTTT. The V and J genes are TRBV30 and TRBJ2-3; TRBD2 might be the D (6 bases). Deletions cut 0 bases from V and 6 bases from J, with 19 bases between. Germline CDR1 reads GTSNPN; CDR2 reads SVGIG (reference sequence). This CDR3 contains 16 residues.